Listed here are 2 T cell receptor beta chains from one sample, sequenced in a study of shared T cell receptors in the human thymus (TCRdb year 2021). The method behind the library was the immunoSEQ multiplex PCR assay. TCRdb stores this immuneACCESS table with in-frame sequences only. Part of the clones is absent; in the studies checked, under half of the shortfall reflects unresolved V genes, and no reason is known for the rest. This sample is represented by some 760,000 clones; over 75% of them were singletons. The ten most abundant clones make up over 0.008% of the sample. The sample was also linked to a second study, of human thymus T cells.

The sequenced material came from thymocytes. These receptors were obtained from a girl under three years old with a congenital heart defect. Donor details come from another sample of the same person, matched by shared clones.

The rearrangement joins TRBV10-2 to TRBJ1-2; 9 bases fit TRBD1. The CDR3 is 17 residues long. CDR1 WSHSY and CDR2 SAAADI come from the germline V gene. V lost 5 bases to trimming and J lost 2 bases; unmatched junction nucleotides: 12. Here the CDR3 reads CASSRGGTGKMNYGYTF. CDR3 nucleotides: TGCGCCAGCAGTAGGGGCGGGACAGGGAAGATGAACTATGGCTACACCTTC.

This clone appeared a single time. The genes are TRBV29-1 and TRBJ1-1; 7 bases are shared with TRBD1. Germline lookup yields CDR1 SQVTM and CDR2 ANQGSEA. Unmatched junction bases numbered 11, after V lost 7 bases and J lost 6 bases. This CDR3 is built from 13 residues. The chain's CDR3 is CSADRVVIAEAFF. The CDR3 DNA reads TGCAGCGCTGACAGGGTGGTCATCGCTGAAGCTTTCTTT.